A single T cell receptor (beta chain) is shown here with its context. This sample is drawn from a study of blood T cell repertoires in COVID-19. Study overall: Sites in the United States, Italy and Spain provided acute and convalescent COVID-19 samples. In each case, the material was cDNA or gDNA derived from T cells, B-cell-depleted T cells, or PBMCs.

In the study's own analysis: For nucleated cells, counts were estimated from reference gene primer amplification. Some clones are missing from TCRdb's copy, which holds only in-frame ones; the method was immunoSEQ multiplex PCR. Clone size and V and J calls were adopted from that table, with D and trimming inferred from the DNA. The sample includes 45,000 or so clones, 80% to 90% of them seen just once. What was sequenced was peripheral blood. This clonotype originated in a man aged 70-80 years with active COVID-19.

CDR3 in amino acids: CASSQDRAGETREETQYF. The CDR3 coding sequence is TGTGCCAGCAGCCAAGATAGAGCGGGGGAGACTAGAGAAGAGACCCAGTACTTC. The gene calls are TRBV4-2 and TRBJ2-5, with 8 bases matching TRBD2. Germline assignment: CDR1 LGHNA and CDR2 YNFKEQ. The CDR3 length is 18 residues. V lost 0 bases to trimming and J lost 3 bases; unmatched junction nucleotides: 12.